This T cell receptor beta chain is drawn from a study of T-cell reconstitution after alpha-beta-depleted transplantation in children. Study-wide points: After one year, T-cell counts and TCRbeta diversity mostly came from new T cells. From surviving recipient T cells and thymic progenitors came the high day-60 TCRbeta diversity observed in some patients.

This clonotype has a handful of counts. No antigen is known for it. Molecular barcoding with unique molecular identifiers was used for the TCRbeta library. TCRdb ran MiXCR on the PCR reads and lists one entry per CDR3 protein. The table records 500,000 to 750,000 distinct CDR3 sequences, over 10% of them present only once. Per germline, CDR1 SGDLS and CDR2 YYNGEE. This CDR3 contains 16 residues. V dropped 5 bases and J dropped 5; count of bases not matched to a gene: 12. This chain uses TRBV9 with TRBJ1-2; 10 nucleotides agree with TRBD1. The clonotype was recovered from a male patient younger than 18 who had a stem cell transplant for acute myeloid leukemia, so the T cells may come from the graft donor. This specimen was PBMCs, mostly from graft donor cells, taken 360 days after TCRalphabeta/CD19-depleted stem cell transplant. The CDR3 DNA sequence: TGTGCCAGCAGTCCGGGACAGGGGTACGGGCCTTATGGCTACACCTTC. Its translation is CASSPGQGYGPYGYTF.